This T cell receptor beta chain originates from a study of CD8+CD57+ T cells in acquired aplastic anemia (dated by TCRdb to about 2018). At the level of the whole study: Extracted DNA from sorted CD4+ and CD8+ cells averaged approximately 3 ug, ranging from roughly 0.17 to 27.4 ug. CD8+CD57+ expansion was defined as a frequency above the mean frequency observed in healthy subjects. On the study overall, not on this receptor specifically: CD8+ Simpson's diversity did not differ significantly between patients and healthy controls (P=0.060). Twenty-nine CD8+ CDR3 sequences were found in both patients and controls but appeared to be highly expressed in patients and within the immunodominant clones of the patients.

Profiling of TCR beta VDJ combinations and CDR3 sequences used genomic DNA as the template. TCR repertoire sequencing was run on an Illumina HiSeq 2000. In the authors' own workflow: TRBV/TRBJ rearrangement plots, CDR3 size and DJ length profiles, and Simpson's diversity index were used to assess repertoires. Whichever DNA sequence was most abundant in the deep sequencing data was defined as the immunodominant clone. CDR3 amino acid sequences were screened for sharing across subjects and were compared with published repertoires and the VDJdb database. The public reads were reprocessed in TCRdb via fastp at Q25 and MiXCR, keeping in-frame beta chains. Every distinct CDR3 protein forms one entry, paired with its most common genes and DNA. TCRdb's processing, not the study's, gives the V and J calls here. The sample data list 95,000 to 150,000 distinct CDR3 sequences, and 50% to 60% of these were observed just once. The ten most abundant clones make up roughly 28% of the sample.

This clonotype appeared many times. Its antigen is still unknown. It has no much larger one-base neighbor in the sample; base qualities were not kept. Inclusive of the bounding cysteine and phenylalanine, the CDR3 is 13 residues long. The read is trimmed to its CDR3 DNA, 39 bases read in frame from base 1. The germline V gene encodes CDR1 WSHSY and CDR2 SAAADI. At the junction V is shortened by 6 bases and J by 0 bases, with 9 bases in between. Flow cytometry had shown CD8+CD57+ cell expansion in the patients selected for sequencing. All patients had severe acquired aplastic anemia diagnosed by International Study of Aplastic Anemia and Agranulocytosis and Camitta criteria. No therapy had been received by the patients at the time of blood sampling. In the study, sorted CD4+ and CD8+ blood T cells from patients with severe aplastic anemia and from healthy subjects underwent deep sequencing of TCR repertoires. In the USA, patient enrollment took place under clinicaltrials.gov protocols 00001620, 01623167, 00001397, 00071045, 00081523 and 00961064. Ficoll-Paque density gradient centrifugation was used to isolate peripheral blood mononuclear cells. CD4+ and CD8+ T cells were sorted by FACS or magnetic beads before DNA extraction.

Source material: sorted CD4+, CD8+, or CD8+CD57+ T cells (not recorded which) from PBMCs. This chain is built from TRBV10-2 and TRBJ2-7; TRBD2 might be the D gene, on 6 matching bases. This clonotype originated in a human donor with aplastic anemia. The CDR3 protein is CASSRDSSYEQYF. Read as DNA, the sequence is TGCGCCAGCAGCCGGGACTCCTCCTACGAGCAGTACTTC.